A selection of T cell receptor beta chains follows, all from one sample in a study of tissue T cells after allogeneic stem cell transplantation. The data were produced by immunoSEQ multiplex PCR, yet TCRdb's version contains in-frame clones alone and is incomplete. The sample lists approximately 6,000 clones; about three quarters were seen once. Sequencing used tissue from the rectum, obtained at autopsy. These receptor sequences come from a woman between 18 and 55 years old with breast cancer. Each CDR3 is given with its conserved first and last residue. A D gene is named only where the DNA matches it firmly. For some rows the clone size is stated as once, few or many, or as a class when expanded; others skip it.

17	.	.	TRBV28	TRBJ2-2	CASSSPSGDEATGELFF	TGTGCCAGCAGTTCCCCCTCCGGGGACGAGGCCACCGGGGAGCTGTTTTTT
15	few	.	TRBV27	TRBJ1-5	CASSLKGDSNQPQHF	TGTGCCAGCAGTTTGAAAGGGGATAGCAATCAGCCCCAGCATTTT
15	.	.	TRBV2	TRBJ2-6	CASSRTGTGANVLTF	TGTGCCAGCAGTAGAACAGGGACGGGGGCCAACGTCCTGACTTTC
19	.	.	TRBV6-6	TRBJ2-6	CASSLSRGPSSPGANVLTF	TGTGCCAGCAGTCTATCCAGGGGTCCCTCTTCGCCTGGGGCCAACGTCCTGACTTTC
15	.	.	TRBV7-9	TRBJ1-5	CASSPTAGGDQPQHF	TGTGCCAGCAGCCCCACTGCGGGGGGAGATCAGCCCCAGCATTTT
13	.	.	TRBV30	TRBJ2-1	CAWSVTASDEQFF	TGTGCCTGGAGTGTCACTGCGTCTGATGAGCAGTTCTTC
15	.	TRBD2	TRBV6-1	TRBJ2-3	CASSEASGGVDTQYF	TGTGCCAGCAGTGAAGCTAGCGGGGGGGTAGATACGCAGTATTTT
14	.	TRBD2	TRBV2	TRBJ2-7	CASNRGGRSYEQYF	TGTGCCAGCAATCGTGGCGGGAGATCCTACGAGCAGTACTTC
14	.	.	TRBV13	TRBJ1-4	CASSLERGTGKLFF	TGTGCCAGCAGCTTAGAGAGGGGTACCGGAAAACTGTTTTTT
16	.	TRBD2	TRBV11-1	TRBJ2-1	CASSLASGGSNNEQFF	TGTGCCAGCAGCTTAGCCTCTGGCGGGAGTAACAATGAGCAGTTCTTC
15	.	.	TRBV28	TRBJ2-7	CASTQGGGLRGEQYF	TGTGCCAGCACCCAGGGGGGGGGCCTCAGGGGCGAGCAGTACTTC
15	.	.	TRBV11-2	TRBJ2-1	CASSHNAGTSNEQFF	TGTGCCAGCAGCCACAACGCCGGGACTTCCAATGAGCAGTTCTTC
14	.	.	TRBV18	TRBJ1-6	CASSPDVTNSPLHF	TGTGCCAGCTCACCAGACGTTACCAATTCACCCCTCCACTTT
15	.	TRBD1	TRBV7-2	TRBJ2-2	CASSLVGGVTGELFF	TGTGCCAGCAGCTTAGTAGGGGGCGTCACCGGGGAGCTGTTTTTT
13	.	TRBD1	TRBV4-2	TRBJ1-1	CASSRDRGAEAFF	TGTGCCAGCAGCCGGGACAGGGGCGCGGAAGCTTTCTTT
12	.	TRBD1	TRBV29-1	TRBJ2-7	CSGAETGVEQYF	TGCAGCGGGGCGGAGACAGGGGTCGAGCAGTACTTC
14	.	.	TRBV6-5	TRBJ2-2	CASSYSRLTGELFF	TGTGCCAGCAGTTACTCTCGCCTCACCGGGGAGCTGTTTTTT